This section outlines one T cell receptor beta chain sequence together with its context. The antigen is undetermined. With a J-beta primer mix and a sample-barcoded 5' primer, a second PCR ran about 6 to 11 cycles. From the 5' RACE reads, TCRdb called clonotypes with MiXCR, one entry per CDR3 protein. Among about 1.7 million distinct CDR3 sequences, approximately 28% were seen once, and the ten largest hold 7.7%. From germline, CDR1 is PRHDT and CDR2 FYEKMQ (reference sequence). The CDR3 runs 13 residues. This sample is part of a study of blood T cells in healthy people across ages. Findings of the study overall: Age brought a roughly linear fall in TCR beta diversity measured per million T cells.

Source material: blood. V is TRBV13 and J is TRBJ2-4, with D possibly being TRBD1 (5 bases). The J call may be in error: the DNA end matches TRBJ2-5 better. This sequence originates from a woman in her 30s in good health. Here the CDR3 reads CASSLDTKKTQYF. In DNA form, the CDR3 reads TGTGCCAGCAGCTTGGACACGAAGAAGACCCAGTACTTC.